This T cell receptor beta chain was captured in a study of beta chain features in type 1 diabetes. The CDR3 is 15 residues long. Germline V gives CDR1 SEHNR, CDR2 FQNEAQ (reference sequence). V was pared by 0 bases and J by 3 bases, with 9 bases between. Every isolated RNA sample was fully reverse transcribed, so sequencing captured expressed TCRB transcripts. Sequencing was performed with immunoSEQ multiplex PCR; in TCRdb, only in-frame clones are kept and a portion is missing. This table holds roughly 380,000 clones, about 18% found once. This clone was found a few times. The TCR originated in a woman under 30 in good health. This rearrangement joins TRBV7-9 to TRBJ2-1; D may be TRBD1 (5 bases). The sequencing sample was made of naive CD4+ T cells from blood. CDR3 DNA: TGTGCCAGCAGCTTAGCGAGACAGAGCTACAATGAGCAGTTCTTC. Protein product: CASSLARQSYNEQFF.